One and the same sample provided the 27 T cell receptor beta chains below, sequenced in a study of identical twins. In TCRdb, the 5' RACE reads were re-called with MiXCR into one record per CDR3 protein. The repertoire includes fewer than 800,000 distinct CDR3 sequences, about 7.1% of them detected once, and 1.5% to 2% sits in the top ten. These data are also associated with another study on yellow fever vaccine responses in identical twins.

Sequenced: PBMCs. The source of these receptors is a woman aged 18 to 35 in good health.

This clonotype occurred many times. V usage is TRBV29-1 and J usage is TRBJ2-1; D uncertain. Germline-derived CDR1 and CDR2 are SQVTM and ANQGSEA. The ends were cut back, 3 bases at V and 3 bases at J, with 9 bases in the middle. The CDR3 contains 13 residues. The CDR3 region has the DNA TGCAGCGTTGACCGATACCACTACAATGAGCAGTTCTTC. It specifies CSVDRYHYNEQFF.

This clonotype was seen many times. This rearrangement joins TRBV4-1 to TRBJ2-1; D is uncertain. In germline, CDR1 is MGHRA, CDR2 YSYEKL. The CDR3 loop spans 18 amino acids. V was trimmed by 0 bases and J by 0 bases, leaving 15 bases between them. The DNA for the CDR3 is TGCGCCAGCAGCCAAGAGCCCGGTGCACAAAACTCCTACAATGAGCAGTTCTTC. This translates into CASSQEPGAQNSYNEQFF.

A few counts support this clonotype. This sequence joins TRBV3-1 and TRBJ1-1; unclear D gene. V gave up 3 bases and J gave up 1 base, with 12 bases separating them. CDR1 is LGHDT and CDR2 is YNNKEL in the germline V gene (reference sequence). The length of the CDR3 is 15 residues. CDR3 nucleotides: TGTGCCAGCAGCCACCACGGGAGGACGAACACTGAAGCTTTCTTT. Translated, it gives CASSHHGRTNTEAFF.

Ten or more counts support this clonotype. For the CDR3, the DNA is TGCGCCAGCAGCTTGGCAACGGGGTTCACAGATACGCAGTATTTT. Amino acids: CASSLATGFTDTQYF. The chain is built from TRBV5-1 and TRBJ2-3, with D maybe TRBD2 (5 bases). Trimming removed 0 bases at V and 2 bases at J, with 10 bases between. This CDR3 has 15 amino acids. The germline V gene has CDR1 SGHRS and CDR2 YFSETQ.

CDR3 nucleotide sequence: TGCGCCAGCAGCACAGGACTAGCGGGAGGCGAGCAGTACTTC. It yields the protein CASSTGLAGGEQYF. The V and J genes are TRBV5-1 and TRBJ2-7; TRBD2 matches at 14 bases. V lost 4 bases and J lost 6; bases outside the gene matches: 3. The CDR3 extends over 14 amino acids. Germline V lookup: CDR1 SGHRS, CDR2 YFSETQ.

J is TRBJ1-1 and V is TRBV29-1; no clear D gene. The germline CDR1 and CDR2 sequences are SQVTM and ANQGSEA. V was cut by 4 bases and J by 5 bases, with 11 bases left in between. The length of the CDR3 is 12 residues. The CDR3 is CSVVGLGTEAFF. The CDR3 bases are TGCAGCGTTGTAGGGCTGGGAACTGAAGCTTTCTTT. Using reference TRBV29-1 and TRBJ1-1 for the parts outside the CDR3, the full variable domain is SAVISQKPSRDICQRGTSLTIQCQVDSQVTMMFWYRQQPGQSLTLIATANQGSEATYESGFVIDKFPISRPNLTFSTLTVSNMSPEDSSIYLCSVVGLGTEAFFGQGTRLTVV.

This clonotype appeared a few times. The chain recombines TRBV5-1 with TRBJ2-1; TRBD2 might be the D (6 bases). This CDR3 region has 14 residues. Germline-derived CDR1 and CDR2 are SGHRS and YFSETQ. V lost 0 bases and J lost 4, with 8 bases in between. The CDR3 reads CASSLGRGYNEQFF. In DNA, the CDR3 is TGCGCCAGCAGCTTGGGGCGGGGTTACAATGAGCAGTTCTTC.

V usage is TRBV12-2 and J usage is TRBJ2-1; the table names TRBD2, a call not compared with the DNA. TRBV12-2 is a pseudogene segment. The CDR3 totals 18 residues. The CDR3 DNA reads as TGTGCAAGTCGCCGCAACATGGGAGGTGTACTTACCGGGAATGAGCAGTTCTTC. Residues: CASRRNMGGVLTGNEQFF.

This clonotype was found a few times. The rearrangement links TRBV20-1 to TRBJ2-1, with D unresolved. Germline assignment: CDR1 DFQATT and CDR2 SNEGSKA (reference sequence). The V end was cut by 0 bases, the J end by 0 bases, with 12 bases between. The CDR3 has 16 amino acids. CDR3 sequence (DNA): TGCAGTGCTAGAGATTTCGACTCGGACTCCTACAATGAGCAGTTCTTC. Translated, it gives CSARDFDSDSYNEQFF.

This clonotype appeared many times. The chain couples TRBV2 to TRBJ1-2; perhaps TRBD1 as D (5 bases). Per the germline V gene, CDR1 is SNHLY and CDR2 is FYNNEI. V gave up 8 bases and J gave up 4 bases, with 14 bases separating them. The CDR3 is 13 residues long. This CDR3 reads CASGGRATYGYTF. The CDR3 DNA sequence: TGTGCCAGCGGGGGACGGGCCACCTATGGCTACACCTTC.

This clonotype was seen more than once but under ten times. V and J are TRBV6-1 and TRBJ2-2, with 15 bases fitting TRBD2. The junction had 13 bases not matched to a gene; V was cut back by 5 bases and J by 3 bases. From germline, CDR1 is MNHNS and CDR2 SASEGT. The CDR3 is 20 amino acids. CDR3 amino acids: CASSKVRTSGRARDTGELFF. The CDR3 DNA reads TGTGCCAGCAGTAAAGTTAGGACTAGCGGGAGGGCCCGAGACACCGGGGAGCTGTTTTTT.

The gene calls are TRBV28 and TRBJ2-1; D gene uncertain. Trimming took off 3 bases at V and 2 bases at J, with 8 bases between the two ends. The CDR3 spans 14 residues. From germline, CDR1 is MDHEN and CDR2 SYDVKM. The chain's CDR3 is CASSFFRTYNEQFF. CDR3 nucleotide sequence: TGTGCCAGCAGTTTTTTCCGGACCTACAATGAGCAGTTCTTC.

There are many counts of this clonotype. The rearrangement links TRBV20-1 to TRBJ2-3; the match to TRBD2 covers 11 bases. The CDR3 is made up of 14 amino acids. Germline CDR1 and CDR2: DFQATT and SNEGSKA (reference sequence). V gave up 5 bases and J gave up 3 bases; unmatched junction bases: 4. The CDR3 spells CSALSGRETDTQYF. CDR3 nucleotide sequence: TGCAGTGCTCTTAGCGGGAGGGAAACAGATACGCAGTATTTT.

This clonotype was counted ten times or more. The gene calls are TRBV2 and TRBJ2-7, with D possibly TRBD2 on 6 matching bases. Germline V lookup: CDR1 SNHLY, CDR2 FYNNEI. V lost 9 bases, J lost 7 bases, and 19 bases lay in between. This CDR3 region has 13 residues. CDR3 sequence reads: CASLVAAYKEQYF. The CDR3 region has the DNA TGTGCCAGTTTAGTAGCGGCATACAAGGAGCAGTACTTC.

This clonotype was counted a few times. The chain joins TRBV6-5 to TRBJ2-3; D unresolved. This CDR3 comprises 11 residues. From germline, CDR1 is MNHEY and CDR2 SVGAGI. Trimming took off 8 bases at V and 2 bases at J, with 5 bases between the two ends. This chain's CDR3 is CASQATDTQYF. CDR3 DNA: TGTGCCAGCCAGGCCACAGATACGCAGTATTTT.

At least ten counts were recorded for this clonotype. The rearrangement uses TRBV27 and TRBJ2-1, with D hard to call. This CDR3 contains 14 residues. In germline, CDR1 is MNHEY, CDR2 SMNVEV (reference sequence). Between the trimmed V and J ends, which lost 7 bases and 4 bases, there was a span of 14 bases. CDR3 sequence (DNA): TGTGCCAGCACCCCCCACTGGGGTTACAATGAGCAGTTCTTC. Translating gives CASTPHWGYNEQFF.

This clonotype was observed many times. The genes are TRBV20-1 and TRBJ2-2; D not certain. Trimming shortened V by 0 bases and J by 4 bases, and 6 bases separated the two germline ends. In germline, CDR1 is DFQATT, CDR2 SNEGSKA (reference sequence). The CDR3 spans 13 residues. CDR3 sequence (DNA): TGCAGTGCTAGAGATGGGGTCACCGGGGAGCTGTTTTTT. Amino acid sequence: CSARDGVTGELFF.

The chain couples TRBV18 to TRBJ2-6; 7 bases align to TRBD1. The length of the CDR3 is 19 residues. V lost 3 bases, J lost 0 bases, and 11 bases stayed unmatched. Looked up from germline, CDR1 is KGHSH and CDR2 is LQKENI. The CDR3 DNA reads TGTGCCAGCTCACCTTTTGGACAGGAGAACTTCTCTGGGGCCAACGTCCTGACTTTC. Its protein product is CASSPFGQENFSGANVLTF.

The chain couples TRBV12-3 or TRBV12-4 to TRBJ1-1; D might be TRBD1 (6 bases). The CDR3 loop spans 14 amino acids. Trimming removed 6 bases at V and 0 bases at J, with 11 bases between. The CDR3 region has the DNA TGTGCCAGCAGCGGACAGCTACTGAACACTGAAGCTTTCTTT. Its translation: CASSGQLLNTEAFF.

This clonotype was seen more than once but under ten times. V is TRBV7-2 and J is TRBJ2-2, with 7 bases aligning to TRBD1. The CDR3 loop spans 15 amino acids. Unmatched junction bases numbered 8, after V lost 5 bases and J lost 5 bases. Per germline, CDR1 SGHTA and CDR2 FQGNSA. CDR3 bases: TGTGCCAGCAGCAACCCGACAGGGCTAACCGGGGAGCTGTTTTTT. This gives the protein CASSNPTGLTGELFF. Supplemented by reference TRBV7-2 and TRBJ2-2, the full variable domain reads GAGVSQSPSNKVTEKGKDVELRCDPISGHTALYWYRQSLGQGLEFLIYFQGNSAPDKSGLPSDRFSAERTGGSVSTLTIQRTQQEDSAVYLCASSNPTGLTGELFFGEGSRLTVL.

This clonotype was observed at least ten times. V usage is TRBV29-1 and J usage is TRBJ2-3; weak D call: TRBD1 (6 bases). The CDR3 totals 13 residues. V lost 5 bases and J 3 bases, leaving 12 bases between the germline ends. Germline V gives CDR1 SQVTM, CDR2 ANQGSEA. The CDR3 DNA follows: TGCAGCGTTAGCAGGGGCTCTACAGATACGCAGTATTTT. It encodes CSVSRGSTDTQYF.

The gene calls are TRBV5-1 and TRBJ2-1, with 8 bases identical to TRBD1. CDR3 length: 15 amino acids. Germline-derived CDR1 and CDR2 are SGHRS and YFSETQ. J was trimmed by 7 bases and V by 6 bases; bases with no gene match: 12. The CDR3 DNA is TGCGCCAGCACCCCAGGGGGCGGGGATACAAATGAGCAGTTCTTC. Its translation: CASTPGGGDTNEQFF.

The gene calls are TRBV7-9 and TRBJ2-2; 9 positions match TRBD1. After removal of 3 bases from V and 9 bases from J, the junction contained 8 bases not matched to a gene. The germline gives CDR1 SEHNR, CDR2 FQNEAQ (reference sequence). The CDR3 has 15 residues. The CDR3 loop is CASSLGQGGTRELFF. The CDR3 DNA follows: TGTGCCAGCAGCTTGGGACAGGGAGGTACAAGGGAGCTGTTTTTT.

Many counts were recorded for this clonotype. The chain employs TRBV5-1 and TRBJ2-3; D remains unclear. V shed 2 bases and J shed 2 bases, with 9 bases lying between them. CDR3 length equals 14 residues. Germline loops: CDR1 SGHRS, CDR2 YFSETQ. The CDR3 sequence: CASSLVPFTDTQYF. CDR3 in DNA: TGCGCCAGCAGCTTAGTACCTTTCACAGATACGCAGTATTTT. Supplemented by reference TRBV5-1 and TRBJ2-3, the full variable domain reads KAGVTQTPRYLIKTRGQQVTLSCSPISGHRSVSWYQQTPGQGLQFLFEYFSETQRNKGNFPGRFSGRQFSNSRSEMNVSTLELGDSALYLCASSLVPFTDTQYFGPGTRLTVL.

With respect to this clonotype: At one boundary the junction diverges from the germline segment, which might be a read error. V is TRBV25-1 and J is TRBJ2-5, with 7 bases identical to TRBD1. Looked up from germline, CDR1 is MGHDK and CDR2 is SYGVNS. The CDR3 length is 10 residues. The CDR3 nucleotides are TGTGCCAGCAGTGGGACAGGCCAACACTTC. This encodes CASSGTGQHF.

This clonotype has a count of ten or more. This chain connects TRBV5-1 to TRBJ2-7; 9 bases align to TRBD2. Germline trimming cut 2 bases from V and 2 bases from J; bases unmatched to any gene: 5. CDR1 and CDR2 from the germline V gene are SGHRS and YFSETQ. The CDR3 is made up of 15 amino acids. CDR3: CASSLLAGLAYEQYF. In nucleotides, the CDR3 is TGCGCCAGCAGCTTACTAGCGGGCTTAGCCTACGAGCAGTACTTC.

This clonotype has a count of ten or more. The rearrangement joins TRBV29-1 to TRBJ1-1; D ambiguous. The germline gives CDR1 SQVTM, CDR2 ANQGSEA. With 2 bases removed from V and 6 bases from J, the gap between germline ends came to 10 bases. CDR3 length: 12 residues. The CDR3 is CSVERGLSEAFF. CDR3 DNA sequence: TGCAGCGTTGAACGCGGTTTGTCTGAAGCTTTCTTT.